One T cell receptor beta chain is described in this entry. The data originate from a study of cytomegalovirus exposure and HLA in healthy donors. It was with 60 Vbeta and 13 Jbeta primers that the PCR ran. Assay used: immunoSEQ multiplex PCR; TCRdb lists only in-frame clones, some missing. The clone table shows some 110,000 clones, with the ten largest holding 1%. The CDR3 contains 13 residues. Germline lookup yields CDR1 SGHAT and CDR2 FQNNGV. Trimming took 7 bases from V and 9 from J, leaving 13 bases between them. The sample comprised PBMCs. The clonotype originates from a man aged 18 to 30 in good health and CMV-seronegative. This chain joins TRBV11-2 and TRBJ1-6, with a tentative D call TRBD1 (5 bases). The CDR3 nucleotides are TGTGCCAGCACGGGGGAGCTGGGTTCACCCCTCCACTTT. Encoded protein: CASTGELGSPLHF.